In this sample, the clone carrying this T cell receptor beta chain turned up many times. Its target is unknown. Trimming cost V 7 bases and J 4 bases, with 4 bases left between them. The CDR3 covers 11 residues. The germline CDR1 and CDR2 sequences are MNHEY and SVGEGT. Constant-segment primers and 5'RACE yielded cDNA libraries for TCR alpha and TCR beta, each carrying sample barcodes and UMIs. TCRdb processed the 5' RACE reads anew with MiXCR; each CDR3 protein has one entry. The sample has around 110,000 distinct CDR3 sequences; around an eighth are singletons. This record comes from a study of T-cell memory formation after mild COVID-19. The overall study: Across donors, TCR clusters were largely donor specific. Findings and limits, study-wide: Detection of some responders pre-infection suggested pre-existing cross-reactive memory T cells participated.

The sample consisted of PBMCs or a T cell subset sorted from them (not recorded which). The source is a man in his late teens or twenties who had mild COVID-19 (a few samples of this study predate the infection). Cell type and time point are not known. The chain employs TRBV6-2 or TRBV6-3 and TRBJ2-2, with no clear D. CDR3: CASTSTGELFF. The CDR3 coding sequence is TGTGCCAGCACCTCCACCGGGGAGCTGTTTTTT.